One sample yielded the 14 T cell receptor beta chains listed below, sequenced in a study of control samples from healthy donors and cancer patients. The data were produced by immunoSEQ multiplex PCR, yet TCRdb's version contains in-frame clones alone and is incomplete. This repertoire shows about 160,000 clones, approximately 90% found once; its top ten account for 0.68%. The sample taken for sequencing was blood. All receptors derive from a woman between 25 and 40 years old in good health.

The chain is built from TRBV29-1 and TRBJ2-4, with 7 nucleotides matching TRBD2. Trimming cost V 4 bases and J 3 bases; bases outside gene matches: 6. Germline V gene data show CDR1 as SQVTM and CDR2 as ANQGSEA. CDR3 size: 14 residues. The DNA of the CDR3 is TGCAGCGTTGGACAGCGGGGCGTCAAAAACATTCAGTACTTC. It translates to CSVGQRGVKNIQYF.

The CDR3 protein is CSVARDGTSAEQYF. The CDR3 DNA reads TGCAGCGTTGCCCGGGACGGGACTTCCGCCGAGCAGTACTTC. The chain employs TRBV29-1 and TRBJ2-7; TRBD2 is a possible D gene (6 bases). The CDR3 has 14 amino acids. V shed 4 bases and J shed 6 bases, with 19 bases lying between them. CDR1 and CDR2 (germline): SQVTM, ANQGSEA.

The chain has TRBV6-2 or TRBV6-3 and TRBJ1-5; a possible D gene is TRBD1 (5 bases). The V end lost 5 bases, the J end lost 2 bases, and 16 bases lay between the germline ends. The germline V gene encodes CDR1 MNHEY and CDR2 SVGEGT. This CDR3 spans 16 amino acids. The CDR3, as DNA: TGTGCCAGCAGTCCAGGTTGGGGGGAACGCAATCAGCCCCAGCATTTT. Translation gives CASSPGWGERNQPQHF.

This rearrangement joins TRBV28 to TRBJ2-3, with a weak D call TRBD2 (5 bases). The V gene lost 10 bases and the J gene lost 0 bases, with 14 bases spanning the gap. The V gene's germline CDR1 is MDHEN and CDR2 SYDVKM. There are 14 residues in the CDR3. The CDR3 here is CATAGVLSTDTQYF. In DNA, the CDR3 is TGTGCCACAGCCGGGGTCCTTAGCACAGATACGCAGTATTTT.

The chain joins TRBV18 to TRBJ2-1; D gene unclear. Germline CDR1 and CDR2: KGHSH and LQKENI. V lost 2 bases and J lost 0, with 14 bases in between. The CDR3 runs to 17 residues. CDR3 protein: CASSPSPARSSYNEQFF. In DNA form, the CDR3 reads TGTGCCAGCTCACCATCGCCAGCGAGGAGCTCCTACAATGAGCAGTTCTTC.

The CDR3: CASSRTAYNEQFF. As DNA, the CDR3 is TGTGCCAGCAGCCGGACAGCGTACAATGAGCAGTTCTTC. V and J are TRBV11-2 and TRBJ2-1, with D perhaps TRBD1 (6 bases). Germline V gene sequence: CDR1 SGHAT, CDR2 FQNNGV. V lost 5 bases and J lost 4, with 9 bases in between. The CDR3 covers 13 residues.

The chain recombines TRBV7-9 with TRBJ2-1, with no clear D. CDR1 and CDR2 (germline): SEHNR, FQNEAQ (reference sequence). There are 13 residues in the CDR3. Trimming pared 2 bases from V and 12 bases from J, leaving 14 bases between. The CDR3 DNA follows: TGTGCCAGCAGCTTATCGACCGCCTCGGGGCAGTTCTTC. As protein: CASSLSTASGQFF.

This rearrangement joins TRBV24-1 to TRBJ2-7; 12 bases align to TRBD2. The germline gives CDR1 KGHDR, CDR2 SFDVKD. The CDR3 contains 17 residues. J gave up 0 bases and V 4 bases, and 6 bases lay outside the gene matches. The CDR3 DNA follows: TGTGCCACCAGTGAACCCGGACTAGCGGGAAGCTCCTACGAGCAGTACTTC. Translated: CATSEPGLAGSSYEQYF.

The J gene is TRBJ2-1, the V gene TRBV5-1; TRBD2 might be the D (5 bases). Trimming removed 4 bases from V and 7 bases from J, with 21 bases in between. Germline-derived CDR1 and CDR2 are SGHRS and YFSETQ. The CDR3 is 16 residues long. The CDR3 loop reads CASSPEATLPFNEQFF. Here the CDR3 DNA reads TGCGCCAGCAGCCCGGAGGCGACCTTACCTTTTAATGAGCAGTTCTTC.

The rearrangement uses TRBV24-1 and TRBJ1-5; D unresolved. Germline lookup yields CDR1 KGHDR and CDR2 SFDVKD. The CDR3 covers 15 residues. V lost 5 bases and J lost 1, with 11 bases in between. CDR3 nucleotides: TGTGCCACCAGTGCCAGAACCGTCAGCAATCAGCCCCAGCATTTT. Translating it yields CATSARTVSNQPQHF.

This clone occurred once. The rearrangement joins TRBV27 to TRBJ1-3, with D possibly being TRBD1 (5 bases). Germline lookup yields CDR1 MNHEY and CDR2 SMNVEV (reference sequence). The CDR3 runs to 13 residues. V gave up 6 bases and J gave up 1 base, with 7 bases separating them. CDR3 nucleotide sequence: TGTGCCAGCAGGAGGACATCTGGAAACACCATATATTTT. Its protein product is CASRRTSGNTIYF.

This clone has just one count. V usage is TRBV6-5 and J usage is TRBJ1-4; the match to TRBD1 covers 8 bases. V shed 8 bases, J shed 3 bases, and the junction held 2 bases outside the gene matches. Germline loops: CDR1 MNHEY, CDR2 SVGAGI. This CDR3 is built from 13 residues. This chain's CDR3 is CASSGQANEKLFF. DNA for the CDR3: TGTGCCAGCTCGGGACAGGCTAATGAAAAACTGTTTTTT.

The chain joins TRBV15 to TRBJ1-1, with a possible D match to TRBD1 (6 bases). The CDR3 runs to 13 residues. V was clipped by 5 bases and J by 7 bases, with 14 bases between them. CDR1 and CDR2 (germline): LNHNV, YYDKDF (reference sequence). CDR3 loop: CATSPFGGFEAFF. The CDR3 DNA follows: TGTGCCACCAGCCCGTTTGGGGGCTTTGAAGCTTTCTTT.

The chain couples TRBV9 to TRBJ2-7; 10 nucleotides line up with TRBD2. This CDR3 has 18 residues. The germline gives CDR1 SGDLS, CDR2 YYNGEE. The ends lost 1 base at V and 3 bases at J; junction bases unmatched: 13. CDR3 nucleotide sequence: TGTGCCAGCAGCGTAAAATCTAGCGGGAGTGGGATCGGCTACGAGCAGTACTTC. This codes for CASSVKSSGSGIGYEQYF.